These 32 T cell receptor beta chains were sequenced from one sample in a study of OX40 agonist ivuxolimab in advanced cancers. The table came from immunoSEQ multiplex PCR; TCRdb's copy has only in-frame clones and leaves some out. The sample yields roughly 75,000 clones, approximately 88% seen once. Specimen: CD4+ or CD8+ T cells sorted from blood, collected in a trial of the OX40 agonist ivuxolimab. Every receptor here comes from an adult with an advanced solid tumor such as melanoma, head and neck, liver or kidney cancer.

With regard to this clone: The sample has other DNA sequences that encode this CDR3 too. V and J are TRBV19 and TRBJ1-1; the D is unclear. The CDR3 has 13 amino acids. The germline CDR1 and CDR2 sequences are LNHDA and SQIVND (reference sequence). V shed 3 bases and J shed 4 bases, with 9 bases lying between them. The CDR3 sequence: CASSIGRRTEAFF. The CDR3 nucleotides are TGTGCCAGTAGTATCGGGCGGCGCACTGAAGCTTTCTTT.

This clone was counted a few times. This chain joins TRBV27 and TRBJ2-1; the match to TRBD1 covers 8 bases. The CDR3 has 16 amino acids. V was pared by 6 bases and J by 0 bases, with 7 bases of the junction left unmatched. Germline CDR1 reads MNHEY; CDR2 reads SMNVEV (reference sequence). The CDR3, as DNA: TGTGCCAGCAGCTCAGGGGGCTCAAGCTCCTACAATGAGCAGTTCTTC. Protein sequence: CASSSGGSSSYNEQFF.

The CDR3 coding sequence is TGTGCCAGCTCTCGGGATGATACGCAGTATTTT. As protein: CASSRDDTQYF. The V call is TRBV18, the J call TRBJ2-3; D is perhaps TRBD2 (5 bases). Trimming pared 6 bases from V and 6 bases from J, leaving 7 bases between. The CDR3 runs 11 residues. Germline V lookup: CDR1 KGHSH, CDR2 LQKENI.

This clone was counted a few times. The chain joins TRBV28 to TRBJ2-3, with 11 bases lining up with TRBD2. The CDR3 extends over 15 amino acids. Trimming took 5 bases from V and 3 from J; bases not matched to a gene: 4. Per the germline V gene, CDR1 is MDHEN and CDR2 is SYDVKM. CDR3 nucleotide sequence: TGTGCCAGCAGTCTAGCGGGAGGAGGAACAGATACGCAGTATTTT. Amino acids: CASSLAGGGTDTQYF.

The chain joins TRBV5-6 to TRBJ1-1; tentatively, D is TRBD1 (6 bases). Germline assignment: CDR1 SGHDT and CDR2 YYEEEE. Trimming took 1 base from V and 7 from J, leaving 29 bases between them. There are 19 residues in the CDR3. The CDR3: CASSLSQARGAGESVEAFF. CDR3 nucleotide sequence: TGTGCCAGCAGCTTGTCACAAGCCAGGGGCGCCGGGGAGTCAGTTGAAGCTTTCTTT.

The gene calls are TRBV28 and TRBJ2-3; D is ambiguous. The V gene lost 4 bases and the J gene lost 1 base, with 12 bases spanning the gap. The CDR3 is 15 amino acids. CDR1 and CDR2 (germline): MDHEN, SYDVKM. The CDR3 reads CASSYGRGGTDTQYF. The CDR3 coding sequence is TGTGCCAGCAGTTACGGTCGTGGGGGCACAGATACGCAGTATTTT. The variable domain in full, with the rest retrieved from reference TRBV28 and TRBJ2-3, is DVKVTQSSRYLVKRTGEKVFLECVQDMDHENMFWYRQDPGLGLRLIYFSYDVKMKEKGDIPEGYSVSREKKERFSLILESASTNQTSMYLCASSYGRGGTDTQYFGPGTRLTVL.

The chain combines TRBV27 with TRBJ2-7; the match to TRBD2 covers 7 bases. Germline V gives CDR1 MNHEY, CDR2 SMNVEV (reference sequence). V dropped 8 bases and J dropped 5; count of bases not matched to a gene: 6. The CDR3 covers 12 residues. As DNA, the CDR3 is TGTGCCAGCCGCCGCGGGACTAACGAGCAGTACTTC. Translation gives CASRRGTNEQYF.

The chain links TRBV18 to TRBJ2-2; D is possibly TRBD1 or TRBD2 (5 bases each). Germline CDR1 is KGHSH and CDR2 is LQKENI. V shed 0 bases and J shed 2 bases, with 7 bases lying between them. This CDR3 is 15 amino acids long. The CDR3 here is CASSPPGPNTGELFF. The CDR3 nucleotides are TGTGCCAGCTCACCACCGGGACCTAACACCGGGGAGCTGTTTTTT.

This chain connects TRBV14 to TRBJ2-7; TRBD1 might be the D (6 bases). Germline CDR1 and CDR2: SGHDN and FVKESK. The CDR3 is made up of 14 amino acids. V lost 1 base, J lost 6 bases, and 13 bases lay in between. The CDR3 nucleotides are TGTGCCAGCAGCCAAGGTTGGGGGCCAGGCGAGCAGTACTTC. It encodes CASSQGWGPGEQYF.

The chain is built from TRBV6-5 and TRBJ1-1; perhaps TRBD1 as D (5 bases). From germline, CDR1 is MNHEY and CDR2 SVGAGI. The CDR3 sequence is 14 residues long. V was trimmed by 0 bases and J by 2 bases, leaving 7 bases between them. Here the CDR3 reads CASSYSRGNTEAFF. The CDR3 DNA reads TGTGCCAGCAGTTACTCGAGGGGAAACACTGAAGCTTTCTTT.

This clone was counted between two and nine times. This sequence joins TRBV5-4 and TRBJ2-5; 11 bases are shared with TRBD2. J lost 0 bases, V lost 3 bases, and 7 bases had no gene match. The CDR3 totals 17 residues. Germline lookup yields CDR1 SGHNT and CDR2 YYREEE (reference sequence). The CDR3 loop is CASSSTRLAGYQETQYF. The CDR3 DNA follows: TGTGCCAGCAGCTCTACTCGACTAGCGGGGTACCAAGAGACCCAGTACTTC.

The chain recombines TRBV18 with TRBJ1-2, with 7 bases lining up with TRBD1. Per germline, CDR1 KGHSH and CDR2 LQKENI. After removal of 4 bases from V and 4 bases from J, the junction contained 3 bases not matched to a gene. The CDR3 is made up of 13 amino acids. CDR3: CASSLGTAYGYTF. The CDR3, as DNA: TGTGCCAGCTCACTCGGGACAGCCTATGGCTACACCTTC.

The chain carries TRBV28 and TRBJ1-2; the D is unclear. The V end was cut by 1 base, the J end by 8 bases, with 11 bases between. CDR1 and CDR2 (germline): MDHEN, SYDVKM. CDR3 length: 13 residues. CDR3 bases: TGTGCCAGCAGTTTATATGTACAACGGGGCTACACCTTC. It translates to CASSLYVQRGYTF.

The V call is TRBV13, the J call TRBJ1-1; 11 bases map to TRBD1. The CDR3 extends over 16 amino acids. Germline values: CDR1 PRHDT, CDR2 FYEKMQ (reference sequence). With V trimmed by 5 bases and J by 1 base, 6 bases remained unmatched. CDR3 amino acids: CASSPGTGGTNTEAFF. CDR3 sequence (DNA): TGTGCCAGCAGCCCAGGGACAGGGGGAACGAACACTGAAGCTTTCTTT.

This chain links TRBV11-2 with TRBJ1-5; maybe TRBD1 (5 bases). V shed 5 bases and J shed 5 bases, with 7 bases lying between them. The CDR3 runs 12 residues. Germline assignment: CDR1 SGHAT and CDR2 FQNNGV. The CDR3 loop reads CASSVTDQPQHF. Here the CDR3 DNA reads TGTGCCAGCAGCGTGACAGATCAGCCCCAGCATTTT.

The V and J genes are TRBV6-5 and TRBJ2-5; D not certain. CDR1 is MNHEY, CDR2 SVGAGI, per germline. CDR3 size: 13 residues. Between the trimmed V and J ends, which lost 4 bases and 2 bases, there was a span of 8 bases. This CDR3 reads CASSLARQETQYF. CDR3 nucleotides: TGTGCCAGCAGTTTGGCCAGGCAAGAGACCCAGTACTTC.

Comments on this clone: One junction end disagrees with the germline gene, perhaps due to a read error. This chain uses TRBV30 with TRBJ2-1; no clear D gene. CDR1 and CDR2 (germline): GTSNPN, SVGIG (reference sequence). The CDR3 has 13 amino acids. CDR3 sequence (DNA): TGTGCCTGGAGTGAGGGCTCCTTCAATGAGCAGTTCTTC. Translating gives CAWSEGSFNEQFF.

The chain links TRBV9 to TRBJ2-2; tentatively, D is TRBD1 or TRBD2 (5 bases each). Germline values: CDR1 SGDLS, CDR2 YYNGEE. The CDR3 extends over 16 amino acids. V was trimmed by 3 bases and J by 6 bases, leaving 18 bases between them. CDR3 in amino acids: CASSGGGFSAPGELFF. The CDR3 DNA follows: TGTGCCAGCAGCGGTGGGGGTTTTTCGGCCCCCGGGGAGCTGTTTTTT.

In this sample, this clone turned up once. The CDR3 DNA follows: TGTGCCAGCAGTGCGGGGAGCACAGATACGCAGTATTTT. Amino acid sequence: CASSAGSTDTQYF. J is TRBJ2-3 and V is TRBV27, with a possible D match to TRBD2 (6 bases). Trimming stripped 5 bases from V and 0 bases from J, with 6 bases between. The CDR3 sequence is 13 residues long. The germline V gene encodes CDR1 MNHEY and CDR2 SMNVEV (reference sequence).

This clone was recorded a few times. The chain is built from TRBV6-1 and TRBJ2-7, with TRBD1 matching over 7 bases. CDR1 is MNHNS, CDR2 SASEGT, per germline. The CDR3 sequence is 15 residues long. The V segment lost 3 bases and the J segment 0 bases; nucleotides outside the gene matches: 5. CDR3 DNA sequence: TGTGCCAGCAGTGAGTCTTCAGGGGGCTCCTACGAGCAGTACTTC. This translates into CASSESSGGSYEQYF.

J is TRBJ2-7 and V is TRBV9, with 8 bases lining up with TRBD1. With V trimmed by 0 bases and J by 6 bases, 11 bases remained unmatched. The length of the CDR3 is 16 residues. Germline CDR1 is SGDLS and CDR2 is YYNGEE. This chain's CDR3 is CASSVGGTGYDAEQYF. Written as DNA, the CDR3 is TGTGCCAGCAGCGTAGGTGGGACAGGCTATGATGCCGAGCAGTACTTC.

The chain combines TRBV6-6 with TRBJ2-1; D ambiguous. Germline-derived CDR1 and CDR2 are MNHNY and SVGAGI (reference sequence). This CDR3 contains 12 residues. Trimming took 4 bases from V and 6 from J, leaving 7 bases between them. The CDR3 reads CASSSWANEQFF. CDR3 coding DNA: TGTGCCAGCAGTTCCTGGGCCAATGAGCAGTTCTTC.

This CDR3 is CASSSSGKENTEAFF. DNA for the CDR3: TGTGCCAGCAGCTCTTCAGGGAAGGAGAACACTGAAGCTTTCTTT. J is TRBJ1-1 and V is TRBV5-4; a possible D gene is TRBD1 (5 bases). This CDR3 is built from 15 residues. V was pared by 3 bases and J by 1 base, with 13 bases between. Germline V gene lookup returns CDR1 SGHNT and CDR2 YYREEE (reference sequence).

The V call is TRBV4-1, the J call TRBJ2-1; D perhaps matches TRBD2 (5 bases). The CDR3 totals 12 residues. Trimming pared 7 bases from V and 9 bases from J, leaving 13 bases between. Germline V gene sequence: CDR1 MGHRA, CDR2 YSYEKL. The CDR3: CASKGRSGEQFF. CDR3 in DNA: TGCGCCAGCAAGGGTCGAAGCGGTGAGCAGTTCTTC.

The J gene is TRBJ1-1, the V gene TRBV7-2; D is perhaps TRBD1 (6 bases). The CDR3 is 14 residues long. V lost 10 bases, J lost 0 bases, and 15 bases lay in between. Germline CDR1 is SGHTA and CDR2 is FQGNSA. CDR3 sequence: CATSEQGVNTEAFF. The CDR3 DNA sequence: TGTGCCACCTCCGAACAGGGCGTGAACACTGAAGCTTTCTTT. The variable domain in full, completed from reference TRBV7-2 and TRBJ1-1, reads GAGVSQSPSNKVTEKGKDVELRCDPISGHTALYWYRQSLGQGLEFLIYFQGNSAPDKSGLPSDRFSAERTGGSVSTLTIQRTQQEDSAVYLCATSEQGVNTEAFFGQGTRLTVV.

V is TRBV7-8 and J is TRBJ2-7; D is undetermined. Germline V gene data show CDR1 as SGHVS and CDR2 as FQNEAQ. The CDR3 is 11 amino acids. V lost 0 bases to trimming and J lost 5 bases, with 2 bases between them. The CDR3 spells CASSLADEQYF. The CDR3 nucleotides read TGTGCCAGCAGCTTAGCGGACGAGCAGTACTTC.

This chain links TRBV5-6 with TRBJ2-3; the D gene is possibly TRBD2 (5 bases). Germline lookup yields CDR1 SGHDT and CDR2 YYEEEE. Trimming removed 2 bases from V and 2 bases from J, with 12 bases in between. This CDR3 region has 15 residues. The DNA of the CDR3 is TGTGCCAGCAGCTTTCGGACTGGCAACACAGATACGCAGTATTTT. Amino acids: CASSFRTGNTDTQYF.

The chain couples TRBV5-4 to TRBJ1-2; D unclear. Germline CDR1 reads SGHNT; CDR2 reads YYREEE (reference sequence). Trimming shortened V by 2 bases and J by 0 bases, and 17 bases separated the two germline ends. The CDR3 loop spans 17 amino acids. This CDR3 reads CASSFSVARLANYGYTF. Written as DNA, the CDR3 is TGTGCCAGCAGCTTTTCCGTAGCGCGCTTGGCTAACTATGGCTACACCTTC.

V usage is TRBV11-3 and J usage is TRBJ1-5, with D maybe TRBD1 (5 bases). The ends were cut back, 5 bases at V and 3 bases at J, with 17 bases in the middle. The V gene's germline CDR1 is SGHNT and CDR2 YENEEA. The CDR3 consists of 16 residues. As DNA, the CDR3 is TGTGCCAGCAGCCCGATAGTCAGGGCTGACAATCAGCCCCAGCATTTT. Translating gives CASSPIVRADNQPQHF.

The table lists this clone with a count of one. The genes are TRBV2 and TRBJ2-5; 10 bases agree with TRBD2. Gene TRBJ2-7 matches the end of the DNA better, so the J call may be wrong. There are 16 residues in the CDR3. The germline V gene has CDR1 SNHLY and CDR2 FYNNEI. The CDR3 nucleotides read TGTGCCAGCAGTGAATTCGCTAGCGGGGGAAGTTACGAGCAGTACTTC. It codes for CASSEFASGGSYEQYF.

The chain is built from TRBV4-1 and TRBJ2-5; D remains ambiguous. CDR3 length: 12 residues. Per germline, CDR1 MGHRA and CDR2 YSYEKL. Trimming shortened V by 1 base and J by 6 bases, and 6 bases separated the two germline ends. CDR3 in DNA: TGCGCCAGCAGCCAAGCTGGTCAGACCCAGTACTTC. It translates to CASSQAGQTQYF.

The chain couples TRBV19 to TRBJ1-4; 7 bases align to TRBD1. The V gene end was trimmed by 5 bases and the J gene end by 7 bases; junction bases not matched to a gene: 16. The CDR3 extends over 17 amino acids. Germline V lookup: CDR1 LNHDA, CDR2 SQIVND (reference sequence). CDR3 protein: CASSASARDSGGEKLFF. The CDR3 nucleotides are TGTGCCAGTAGTGCATCAGCCCGGGACAGCGGCGGTGAAAAACTGTTTTTT.